These T cell receptor beta chains were read from a single sample in a study of T cell changes during pregnancy in multiple sclerosis. Assay used: immunoSEQ multiplex PCR; TCRdb lists only in-frame clones, some missing. The profile shows fewer than 90,000 clones, around 95% of them singletons. The specimen comprised peripheral blood, sampled in the third trimester of pregnancy. All receptors come from a female donor in good health, enrolled as a control in a pregnancy study. Each CDR3 is given with its conserved first and last residue. The D gene is left open where the match is weak.

TRBV28,14,TRBJ1-2,NA,TGTGCCAGCAGTCTCACGACGGTTATAGCTGGCTACACCTTC,CASSLTTVIAGYTF
TRBV15,16,TRBJ2-7,NA,TGTGCCACCAGCAGAGTTGAGGGAGATGTGTCCTACGAGCAGTACTTC,CATSRVEGDVSYEQYF
TRBV7-6,14,TRBJ2-7,TRBD1,TGTGCCAGCAGCCCGGGACAGGGAACGGACGAGCAGTACTTC,CASSPGQGTDEQYF
TRBV9,14,TRBJ1-4,TRBD1,TGTGCCAGCAGCGAGACAGGGGGCCGGGAAAAACTGTTTTTT,CASSETGGREKLFF
TRBV27,15,TRBJ2-7,TRBD1,TGTGCCAGCAGTTTATCCGGGACAGGGACCTACGAGCAGTACTTC,CASSLSGTGTYEQYF
TRBV28,15,TRBJ2-2,NA,TGTGCCAGCAGTTTGGACTCACCGAACACCGGGGAGCTGTTTTTT,CASSLDSPNTGELFF
TRBV6-1,16,TRBJ2-7,TRBD1,TGTGCCAGCAGTGAAGCGCTTCAAGGGACAGCCTACGAGCAGTACTTC,CASSEALQGTAYEQYF
TRBV11-3,16,TRBJ2-7,NA,TGTGCCAGCAGCTTAGGTCCGGAAGCGGACTACTACGAGCAGTACTTC,CASSLGPEADYYEQYF
TRBV5-1,16,TRBJ2-1,NA,TGCGCCAGCAGCTTGGAGGGGACTCATTCCTACAATGAGCAGTTCTTC,CASSLEGTHSYNEQFF
TRBV7-9,12,TRBJ1-1,NA,TGTGCCAGCAGGAACATGAACACTGAAGCTTTCTTT,CASRNMNTEAFF